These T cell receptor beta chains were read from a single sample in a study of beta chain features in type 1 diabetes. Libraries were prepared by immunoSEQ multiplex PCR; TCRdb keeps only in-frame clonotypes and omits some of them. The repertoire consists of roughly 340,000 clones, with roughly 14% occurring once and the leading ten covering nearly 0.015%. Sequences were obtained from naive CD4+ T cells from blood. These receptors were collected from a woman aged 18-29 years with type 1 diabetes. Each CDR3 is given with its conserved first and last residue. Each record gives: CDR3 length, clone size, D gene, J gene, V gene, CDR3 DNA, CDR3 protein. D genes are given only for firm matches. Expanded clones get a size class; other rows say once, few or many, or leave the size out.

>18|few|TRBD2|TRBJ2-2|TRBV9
TGTGCCAGCAGCGTAGGGACTAGCGGGAGGGTAGCCACCGGGGAGCTGTTTTTT
CASSVGTSGRVATGELFF
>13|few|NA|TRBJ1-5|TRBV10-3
TGTGCCACCGCCGACGGGTCCAATCAGCCCCAGCATTTT
CATADGSNQPQHF
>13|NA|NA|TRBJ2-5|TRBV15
TGTGCCACCAGCAGAGATAGGGGAGAGACCCAGTACTTC
CATSRDRGETQYF
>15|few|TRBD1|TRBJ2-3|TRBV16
TGTGCCAGCAGCCAATCCGGGACAGCCCCAGATACGCAGTATTTT
CASSQSGTAPDTQYF
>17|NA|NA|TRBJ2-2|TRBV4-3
TGCGCCAGCAGCCAAGATCCCGCAGGGGCGAACACCGGGGAGCTGTTTTTT
CASSQDPAGANTGELFF
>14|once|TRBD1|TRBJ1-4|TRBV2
TGTGCCAGCAGGACGGGACAGGGAGGTGAAAAACTGTTTTTT
CASRTGQGGEKLFF
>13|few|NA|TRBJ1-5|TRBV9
TGTGCCAGCAGCGTAGATCTCGAGCAGCCCCAGCATTTT
CASSVDLEQPQHF
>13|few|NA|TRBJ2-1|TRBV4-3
TGCGCCAGCAGCCAAGACTACTACAATGAGCAGTTCTTC
CASSQDYYNEQFF
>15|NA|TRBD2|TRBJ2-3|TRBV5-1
TGCGCCAGCAGACCACCGGGACTAAGCACAGATACGCAGTATTTT
CASRPPGLSTDTQYF
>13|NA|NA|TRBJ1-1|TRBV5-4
TGTGCCAGCAGCATGTACACCATCACTGAAGCTTTCTTT
CASSMYTITEAFF
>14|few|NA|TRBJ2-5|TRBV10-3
TGTGCCATCAGTGAGGGAGACAGCCAAGAGACCCAGTACTTC
CAISEGDSQETQYF
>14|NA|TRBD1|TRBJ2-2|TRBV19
TGTGCCAGTAGTATCCAGGGGGCTACCGGGGAGCTGTTTTTT
CASSIQGATGELFF
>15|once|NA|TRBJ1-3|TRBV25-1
TGTGCCAGCAGTGAATCGTGGAGCTCTGGAAACACCATATATTTT
CASSESWSSGNTIYF
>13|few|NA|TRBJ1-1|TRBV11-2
TGTGCCAGCAGCGAGGACAGGAACACTGAAGCTTTCTTT
CASSEDRNTEAFF
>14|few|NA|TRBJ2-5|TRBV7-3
TGTGCCAGCAGCTTATGGGCAGGGCCGGAGACCCAGTACTTC
CASSLWAGPETQYF
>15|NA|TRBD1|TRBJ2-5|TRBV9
TGTGCCAGCAGCGGGGGGACAGGGGGCCAAGAGACCCAGTACTTC
CASSGGTGGQETQYF
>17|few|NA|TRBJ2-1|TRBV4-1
TGCGCCAGCAGCCTCCGGAGGGGGGGGAGAACGGACAATGAGCAGTTCTTC
CASSLRRGGRTDNEQFF
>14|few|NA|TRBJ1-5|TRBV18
TGTGCCAGCTCACCAAACAGGGACGATCAGCCCCAGCATTTT
CASSPNRDDQPQHF